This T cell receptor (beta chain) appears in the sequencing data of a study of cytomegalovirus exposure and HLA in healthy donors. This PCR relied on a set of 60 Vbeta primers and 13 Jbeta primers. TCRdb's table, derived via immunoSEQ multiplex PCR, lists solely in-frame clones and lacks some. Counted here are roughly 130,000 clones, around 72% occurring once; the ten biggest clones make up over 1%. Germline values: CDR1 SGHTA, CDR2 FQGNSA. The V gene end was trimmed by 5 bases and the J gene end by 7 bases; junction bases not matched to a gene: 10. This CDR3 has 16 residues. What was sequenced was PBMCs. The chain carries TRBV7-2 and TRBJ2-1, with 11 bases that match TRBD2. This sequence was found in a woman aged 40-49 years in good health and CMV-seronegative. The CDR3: CASSRGSGGAGNEQFF. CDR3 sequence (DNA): TGTGCCAGCAGCCGAGGTAGCGGGGGGGCCGGGAATGAGCAGTTCTTC.